The 8 T cell receptor beta chains in this list originate from one sample, sequenced in a study of human thymus T cells (TCRdb year 2020). The thymus tissue came from surgical resects taken out during corrective cardiac surgery. The library was made by the immunoSEQ multiplex PCR assay. Not all clones reach the TCRdb copy of this immuneACCESS table, which keeps in-frame sequences only. Checked studies attribute under half of the gap to unresolved V genes and leave the rest unexplained. In this sample the table shows some 120,000 clones, just under 95% of which occur a single time. Approximately 0.022% of the sample comes from the top ten. Source material: thymus tissue. These receptors originate from a boy younger than two with a congenital heart defect but otherwise immunologically healthy.

This chain links TRBV28 with TRBJ2-1; possible D gene TRBD2, 6 bases. Per the germline V gene, CDR1 is MDHEN and CDR2 is SYDVKM. The CDR3 has 16 amino acids. With 7 bases removed from V and 2 bases from J, the gap between germline ends came to 18 bases. CDR3 amino acids: CASIPRLRGAYNEQFF. The CDR3 DNA is TGTGCCAGCATCCCGCGACTGCGGGGAGCCTACAATGAGCAGTTCTTC.

J is TRBJ2-5 and V is TRBV7-8; 11 nucleotides line up with TRBD2. V trimming: 3 bases; J trimming: 0 bases; junction bases outside the gene matches: 6. The CDR3 loop spans 17 amino acids. The germline CDR1 and CDR2 sequences are SGHVS and FQNEAQ. The CDR3 loop is CASSFTSGGPYQETQYF. In DNA form, the CDR3 reads TGTGCCAGCAGCTTCACTAGCGGGGGACCGTACCAAGAGACCCAGTACTTC.

The chain combines TRBV30 with TRBJ1-2, with a weak D call TRBD1 (5 bases). The V gene lost 1 base and the J gene lost 7 bases, with 19 bases spanning the gap. This CDR3 contains 15 residues. Germline lookup yields CDR1 GTSNPN and CDR2 SVGIG (reference sequence). The CDR3 nucleotides read TGTGCCTGGAGTGACTTCGGGACTCGGGGGAGTGGCTACACCTTC. Translating gives CAWSDFGTRGSGYTF. Using reference TRBV30 and TRBJ1-2 for the parts outside the CDR3, the full variable domain is SQTIHQWPATLVQPVGSPLSLECTVEGTSNPNLYWYRQAAGRGLQLLFYSVGIGQISSEVPQNLSASRPQDRQFILSSKKLLLSDSGFYLCAWSDFGTRGSGYTFGSGTRLTVV.

This clone appeared once. The chain has TRBV5-4 and TRBJ2-1; D is perhaps TRBD1 or TRBD2 (6 bases each). Germline lookup yields CDR1 SGHNT and CDR2 YYREEE (reference sequence). V was cut by 4 bases and J by 5 bases, with 10 bases left in between. CDR3 length: 13 amino acids. CDR3 DNA: TGTGCCAGCAGCCGAGGGGGGAACAATGAGCAGTTCTTC. It specifies CASSRGGNNEQFF.

V usage is TRBV6-1 and J usage is TRBJ1-1, with D perhaps matching TRBD1 (6 bases). V lost 2 bases to trimming and J lost 1 base, with 14 bases between them. This CDR3 comprises 16 residues. Germline CDR1 is MNHNS and CDR2 is SASEGT. Here the CDR3 reads CASSEWGADPNTEAFF. In DNA, the CDR3 is TGTGCCAGCAGTGAATGGGGGGCGGATCCGAACACTGAAGCTTTCTTT.

The chain recombines TRBV7-9 with TRBJ2-5; TRBD1 matches 7 bases. Germline-derived CDR1 and CDR2 are SEHNR and FQNEAQ (reference sequence). This CDR3 spans 14 amino acids. The junction had 6 bases not matched to a gene; V was cut back by 3 bases and J by 5 bases. The CDR3: CASSFRGGRETQYF. CDR3 nucleotides: TGTGCCAGCAGCTTTCGAGGGGGCAGGGAGACCCAGTACTTC.

V usage is TRBV15 and J usage is TRBJ2-7, with D perhaps assigned TRBD1 or TRBD2 (5 bases each). This CDR3 spans 18 amino acids. Germline CDR1 LNHNV, CDR2 YYDKDF (reference sequence). The V end was cut by 0 bases, the J end by 0 bases, with 18 bases between. The CDR3 region is CATSRDSLHRDGSYEQYF. In DNA form, the CDR3 reads TGTGCCACCAGCAGAGATTCCTTGCACCGGGACGGCTCCTACGAGCAGTACTTC.

This chain links TRBV6-1 with TRBJ2-7; a possible D gene is TRBD1 (5 bases). From germline, CDR1 is MNHNS and CDR2 SASEGT. Trimming took 4 bases from V and 4 from J, leaving 23 bases between them. The CDR3 spans 17 residues. The CDR3 loop is CASSGRAGLVLAYEQYF. CDR3 DNA: TGTGCCAGCAGTGGCCGGGCAGGGCTAGTACTTGCTTACGAGCAGTACTTC.